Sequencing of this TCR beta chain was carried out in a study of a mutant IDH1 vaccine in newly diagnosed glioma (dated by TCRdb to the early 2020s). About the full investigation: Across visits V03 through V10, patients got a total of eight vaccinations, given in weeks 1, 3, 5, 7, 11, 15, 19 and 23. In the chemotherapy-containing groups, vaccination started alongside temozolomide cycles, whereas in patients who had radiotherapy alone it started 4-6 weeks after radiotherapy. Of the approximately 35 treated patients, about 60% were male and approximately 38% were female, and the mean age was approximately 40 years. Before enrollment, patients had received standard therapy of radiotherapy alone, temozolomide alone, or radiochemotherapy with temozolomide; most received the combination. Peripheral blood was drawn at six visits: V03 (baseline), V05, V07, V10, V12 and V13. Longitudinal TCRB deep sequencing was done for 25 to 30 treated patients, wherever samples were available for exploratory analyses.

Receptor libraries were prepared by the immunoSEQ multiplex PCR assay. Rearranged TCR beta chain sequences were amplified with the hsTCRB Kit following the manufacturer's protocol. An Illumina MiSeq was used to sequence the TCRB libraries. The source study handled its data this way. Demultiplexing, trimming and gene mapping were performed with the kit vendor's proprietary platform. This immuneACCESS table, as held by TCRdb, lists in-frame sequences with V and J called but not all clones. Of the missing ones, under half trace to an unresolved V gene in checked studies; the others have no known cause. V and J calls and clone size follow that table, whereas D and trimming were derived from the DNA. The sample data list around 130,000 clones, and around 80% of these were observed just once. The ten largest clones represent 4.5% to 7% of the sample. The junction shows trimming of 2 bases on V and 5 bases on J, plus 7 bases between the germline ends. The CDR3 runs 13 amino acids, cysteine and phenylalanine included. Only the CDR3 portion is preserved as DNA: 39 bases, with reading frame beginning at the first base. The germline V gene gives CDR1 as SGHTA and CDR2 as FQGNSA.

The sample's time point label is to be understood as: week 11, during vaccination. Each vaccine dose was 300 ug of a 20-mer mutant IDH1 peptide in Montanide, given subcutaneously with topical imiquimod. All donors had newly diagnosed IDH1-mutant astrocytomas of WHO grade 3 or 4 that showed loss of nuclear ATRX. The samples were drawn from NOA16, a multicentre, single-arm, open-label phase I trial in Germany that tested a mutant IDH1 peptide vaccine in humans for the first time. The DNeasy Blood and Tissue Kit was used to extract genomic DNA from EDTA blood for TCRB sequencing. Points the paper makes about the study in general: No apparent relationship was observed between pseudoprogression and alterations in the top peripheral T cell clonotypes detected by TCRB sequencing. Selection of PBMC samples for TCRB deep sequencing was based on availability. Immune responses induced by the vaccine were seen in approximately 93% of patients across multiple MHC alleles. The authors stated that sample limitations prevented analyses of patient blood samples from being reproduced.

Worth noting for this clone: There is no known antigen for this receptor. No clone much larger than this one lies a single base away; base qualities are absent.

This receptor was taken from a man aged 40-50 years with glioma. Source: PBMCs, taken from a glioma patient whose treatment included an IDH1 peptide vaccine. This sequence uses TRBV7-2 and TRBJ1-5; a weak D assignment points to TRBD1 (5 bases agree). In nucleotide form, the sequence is TGTGCCAGCAGCTTATGGGGGTATCAGCCCCAGCATTTT. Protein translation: CASSLWGYQPQHF. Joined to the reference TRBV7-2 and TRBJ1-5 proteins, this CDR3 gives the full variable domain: GAGVSQSPSNKVTEKGKDVELRCDPISGHTALYWYRQSLGQGLEFLIYFQGNSAPDKSGLPSDRFSAERTGGSVSTLTIQRTQQEDSAVYLCASSLWGYQPQHFGDGTRLSIL.